This T cell receptor beta chain was recorded in a study of blood T cell repertoires in COVID-19. In assigning cohorts, the study relied on participant-reported clinical history. Cohort 3 recovery required two negative PCRs, clearance, or symptom resolution. Profiled with immunoSEQ multiplex PCR; TCRdb holds only in-frame clones, not every one. The repertoire consists of about 300,000 clones, with less than 85% occurring once and the leading ten covering about 2.5%. This sequence was found in a woman aged 50 to 65 who had recovered from COVID-19. The specimen sequenced was PBMCs or T cells enriched from blood (not recorded which).

The CDR3 here is CASSLWGAGQPQHF. CDR3 coding DNA: TGTGCCAGCAGTTTATGGGGCGCAGGGCAGCCCCAGCATTTT. The V and J genes are TRBV28 and TRBJ1-5, with D tentatively TRBD1 (5 bases). The CDR3 consists of 14 residues. CDR1 and CDR2 from the germline V gene are MDHEN and SYDVKM. V lost 0 bases and J 7 bases, leaving 10 bases between the germline ends.